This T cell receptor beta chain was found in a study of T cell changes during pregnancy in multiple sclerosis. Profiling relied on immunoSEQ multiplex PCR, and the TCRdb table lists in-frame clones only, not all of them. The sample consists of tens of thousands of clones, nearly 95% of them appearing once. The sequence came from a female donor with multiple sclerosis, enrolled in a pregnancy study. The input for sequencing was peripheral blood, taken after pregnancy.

The CDR3 coding sequence is TGTGCCAGCAGTTACTCGGCAAGTCAGCCCCAGCATTTT. It translates to CASSYSASQPQHF. The rearrangement links TRBV6-5 to TRBJ1-5; D unclear. Trimming removed 0 bases at V and 6 bases at J, with 6 bases between. The CDR3 length is 13 residues. CDR1 is MNHEY, CDR2 SVGAGI, per germline.